This T cell receptor beta chain was recovered during a study of Ad26.COV2.S vaccination and SARS-CoV-2 variants. Study-wide findings and caveats: It was found that vaccine and placebo recipients had similar non-spike TCR breadth.

Data came from immunoSEQ multiplex PCR; TCRdb stores just in-frame clones and leaves some out. The sample lists around 400,000 clones; 83% were seen once. Treatment described: about 20 received Ad26.COV2.S at low or high dose, single or two shots; 5 received placebo; per-sample allocation not given. Sampling took place 63 days after the first vaccine or placebo injection. Germline V gives CDR1 MGHRA, CDR2 YSYEKL. V lost 4 bases and J lost 9; bases outside the gene matches: 4. The CDR3 is made up of 14 amino acids. Concerning this clone: Its antigen remains unknown.

The material sequenced was peripheral blood, taken in a trial of Ad26.COV2.S vaccine versus placebo. This receptor was taken from a person between 18 and 60 years old who received the Ad26.COV2.S COVID-19 vaccine or a placebo. The rearrangement links TRBV4-1 to TRBJ2-1, with 12 positions matching TRBD2. CDR3 sequence: CASSPSGRAVEQFF. The CDR3 DNA is TGCGCCAGCAGCCCTAGCGGGAGGGCGGTTGAGCAGTTCTTC.